This passage covers 28 T cell receptor beta chains from one sample sequenced in a study of CD8 T cells in Susac syndrome. Random hexamers were used to reverse transcribe 0.5 to 1 ug of RNA. TCRdb reprocessed the immunoSEQ multiplex PCR reads via MiXCR and lists one record per CDR3 protein. This sample has 350,000 to 550,000 distinct CDR3 sequences; 75% to 90% occur once, and the top ten carry 0.09% to 0.15%. Sequencing used CD8+ T cells from PBMCs. These receptors all stem from a human donor with multiple sclerosis.

The chain carries TRBV7-9 and TRBJ2-7, with D unclear. The V gene lost 1 base and the J gene lost 2 bases, with 9 bases spanning the gap. The CDR3 runs 14 residues. Germline CDR1 is SEHNR and CDR2 is FQNEAQ (reference sequence). CDR3 coding DNA: TGTGCCAGCAGCTTAGTCAGGTTCCCCTACGAGCAGTACTTC. Its translation: CASSLVRFPYEQYF.

This clonotype showed up just a few times. The chain carries TRBV28 and TRBJ2-3, with a possible D match to TRBD1 (5 bases). The CDR3 length is 14 residues. The germline CDR1 and CDR2 sequences are MDHEN and SYDVKM. V was clipped by 6 bases and J by 0 bases, with 10 bases between them. The CDR3 sequence: CASSVDSSTDTQYF. The CDR3 DNA is TGTGCCAGCAGCGTCGACAGTAGCACAGATACGCAGTATTTT.

The V gene is TRBV6-1, the J gene TRBJ2-7, with 9 bases lining up with TRBD2. The V segment lost 6 bases and the J segment 4 bases; nucleotides outside the gene matches: 22. This CDR3 has 19 residues. CDR1 is MNHNS, CDR2 SASEGT, per germline. In nucleotides, the CDR3 is TGTGCCAGCAGCCCGAAGCGGGAGGAGAGACAAAAGTGGGAGTACGAGCAGTACTTC. Translation gives CASSPKREERQKWEYEQYF.

The rearrangement links TRBV29-1 to TRBJ2-5; 7 nucleotides line up with TRBD1. Germline loops: CDR1 SQVTM, CDR2 ANQGSEA. J was trimmed by 1 base and V by 0 bases; bases with no gene match: 2. This CDR3 is built from 14 residues. The CDR3 loop reads CSVEETGRQETQYF. The CDR3, as DNA: TGCAGCGTTGAAGAGACAGGGCGCCAAGAGACCCAGTACTTC.

V usage is TRBV7-6 and J usage is TRBJ2-7; D not resolved. There are 14 residues in the CDR3. Deletions cut 2 bases from V and 0 bases from J, with 8 bases between. Germline V lookup: CDR1 SGHVS, CDR2 FNYEAQ. The CDR3: CASSLSVNSYEQYF. The DNA for the CDR3 is TGTGCCAGCAGCTTAAGTGTAAACTCCTACGAGCAGTACTTC.

DNA of the CDR3: TGTGCCAGCAGCCCAAGACAGGGGGACGCCTATGGCTACACCTTC. It specifies CASSPRQGDAYGYTF. The chain is built from TRBV9 and TRBJ1-2, with TRBD1 matching over 9 bases. The germline gives CDR1 SGDLS, CDR2 YYNGEE. There are 15 residues in the CDR3. The V gene end was trimmed by 4 bases and the J gene end by 4 bases; junction bases not matched to a gene: 8.

This rearrangement joins TRBV6-5 to TRBJ1-3, with TRBD1 identical over 8 bases. The CDR3 extends over 15 amino acids. Per the germline V gene, CDR1 is MNHEY and CDR2 is SVGAGI. Germline trimming cut 8 bases from V and 0 bases from J; bases unmatched to any gene: 6. CDR3 region: CASSRGHTSGNTIYF. The CDR3 nucleotides read TGTGCCAGCTCCAGGGGGCATACCTCTGGAAACACCATATATTTT.

The chain carries TRBV7-9 and TRBJ2-2; a weak D match, TRBD2 (5 bases). The V gene's germline CDR1 is SEHNR and CDR2 FQNEAQ (reference sequence). The CDR3 has 12 amino acids. Trimming took 11 bases from V and 4 from J, leaving 11 bases between them. The CDR3 region has the DNA TGTGCCTTCACTAGACCCACCGGGGAGCTGTTTTTT. Protein product: CAFTRPTGELFF.

The gene calls are TRBV3-1 and TRBJ2-5, with TRBD2 matching 8 bases. The CDR3 is 16 amino acids. From germline, CDR1 is LGHDT and CDR2 YNNKEL (reference sequence). Trimming cost V 4 bases and J 2 bases; bases outside gene matches: 9. CDR3: CASSPSGVAGQETQYF. In DNA form, the CDR3 reads TGTGCCAGCAGCCCCTCCGGGGTAGCGGGACAAGAGACCCAGTACTTC.

The rearrangement uses TRBV12-3 or TRBV12-4 and TRBJ2-1, with 7 bases aligning to TRBD1. This CDR3 spans 13 amino acids. V dropped 3 bases and J dropped 7; count of bases not matched to a gene: 3. This CDR3 is CASSFMGQNEQFF. The CDR3 nucleotides are TGTGCCAGCAGTTTCATGGGACAGAATGAGCAGTTCTTC.

The chain couples TRBV6-4 to TRBJ2-1; D might be TRBD1 or TRBD2, each matching 7 bases. The germline V gene has CDR1 MRHNA and CDR2 SNTAGT. There are 13 residues in the CDR3. Trimming pared 5 bases from V and 7 bases from J, leaving 12 bases between. The CDR3 loop is CASSQGGENEQFF. CDR3 bases: TGTGCCAGCAGTCAGGGGGGGGAAAATGAGCAGTTCTTC.

This clonotype was seen just once. The V call is TRBV9, the J call TRBJ2-2; 8 nucleotides match TRBD1. The V segment lost 3 bases and the J segment 6 bases; nucleotides outside the gene matches: 13. The CDR3 is made up of 17 amino acids. CDR1 is SGDLS, CDR2 YYNGEE, per germline. CDR3 nucleotide sequence: TGTGCCAGCAGCGCCCTTCAGGACAGGGTACTACCCGGGGAGCTGTTTTTT. It yields the protein CASSALQDRVLPGELFF.

The chain uses TRBV5-4 and TRBJ2-1, with D perhaps matching TRBD2 (5 bases). Trimming took off 7 bases at V and 0 bases at J, with 17 bases between the two ends. This CDR3 comprises 16 residues. Per the germline V gene, CDR1 is SGHNT and CDR2 is YYREEE (reference sequence). CDR3 loop: CASLPSAGDSYNEQFF. CDR3 DNA sequence: TGTGCCAGCCTCCCGTCCGCGGGCGACTCCTACAATGAGCAGTTCTTC.

This rearrangement joins TRBV4-1 to TRBJ1-1; D not resolved. CDR3 length equals 15 residues. Germline V lookup: CDR1 MGHRA, CDR2 YSYEKL. V shed 4 bases and J shed 0 bases, with 12 bases lying between them. The CDR3 is CASSLLQLMNTEAFF. CDR3 in DNA: TGCGCCAGCAGCCTATTACAGCTTATGAACACTGAAGCTTTCTTT.

The chain employs TRBV2 and TRBJ2-5, with 7 bases lining up with TRBD2. V lost 7 bases, J lost 5 bases, and 16 bases stayed unmatched. The length of the CDR3 is 16 residues. CDR1 and CDR2 (germline): SNHLY, FYNNEI. CDR3 nucleotides: TGTGCCAGCATCCAAGGCTCGGGGTCGGGAGGCGAGACCCAGTACTTC. The encoded protein is CASIQGSGSGGETQYF.

V usage is TRBV30 and J usage is TRBJ2-2, with D unresolved. Germline CDR1 and CDR2: GTSNPN and SVGIG (reference sequence). The V gene lost 4 bases and the J gene lost 1 base, with 4 bases spanning the gap. The CDR3 runs to 12 residues. CDR3 nucleotides: TGTGCCTGGACGTTGAACACCGGGGAGCTGTTTTTT. Translated, it gives CAWTLNTGELFF.

V usage is TRBV27 and J usage is TRBJ2-1; D is perhaps TRBD1 (6 bases). The V end lost 0 bases, the J end lost 6 bases, and 9 bases lay between the germline ends. CDR3 length: 14 residues. From germline, CDR1 is MNHEY and CDR2 SMNVEV (reference sequence). The CDR3 bases are TGTGCCAGCAGTTTATCGGACAGCCTCAATGAGCAGTTCTTC. Protein: CASSLSDSLNEQFF.

The sample holds a few counts of this clonotype. CDR3 protein: CSVAKGNTGELFF. The CDR3 DNA sequence: TGCAGCGTTGCTAAGGGGAACACCGGGGAGCTGTTTTTT. The chain links TRBV29-1 to TRBJ2-2; D remains unclear. The germline V gene encodes CDR1 SQVTM and CDR2 ANQGSEA. The CDR3 is 13 residues long. Trimming stripped 4 bases from V and 1 base from J, with 7 bases between.

The V gene is TRBV11-2, the J gene TRBJ2-3; 9 bases align to TRBD2. Germline lookup yields CDR1 SGHAT and CDR2 FQNNGV. The CDR3 loop spans 17 amino acids. V lost 0 bases to trimming and J lost 2 bases; unmatched junction nucleotides: 6. The CDR3 bases are TGTGCCAGCAGCTTAGATTGGGAGCGGGGGGCCACAGATACGCAGTATTTT. Residues: CASSLDWERGATDTQYF.

V gene TRBV7-8 combines with J gene TRBJ2-1; possibly TRBD2 for D (6 bases). V shed 5 bases and J shed 8 bases, with 19 bases lying between them. CDR1 and CDR2 from the germline V gene are SGHVS and FQNEAQ. The CDR3 length is 15 residues. CDR3: CASSLLGGSADEQFF. The CDR3, as DNA: TGTGCCAGCAGCCTCCTGGGGGGAAGCGCGGATGAGCAGTTCTTC.

The CDR3 nucleotides are TGTGCCAGCAGTTTGGCCGGGAAGGCTGGCTACACCTTC. Residues: CASSLAGKAGYTF. The chain combines TRBV27 with TRBJ1-2, with D unresolved. V was cut by 3 bases and J by 7 bases, with 12 bases left in between. The CDR3 spans 13 residues. Germline V gene sequence: CDR1 MNHEY, CDR2 SMNVEV (reference sequence).

This chain joins TRBV6-1 and TRBJ1-1; TRBD1 matches 8 bases. J gave up 0 bases and V 9 bases, and 12 bases lay outside the gene matches. This CDR3 is 16 amino acids long. The V gene's germline CDR1 is MNHNS and CDR2 SASEGT. The chain's CDR3 is CARVRQGRPLNTEAFF. The CDR3 coding sequence is TGTGCCAGGGTTAGACAGGGGCGACCATTGAACACTGAAGCTTTCTTT.

The chain has TRBV11-2 and TRBJ2-7, with 8 positions matching TRBD1. V shed 1 base, J shed 5 bases, and the junction held 4 bases outside the gene matches. In germline, CDR1 is SGHAT, CDR2 FQNNGV. The CDR3 is 14 residues long. As DNA, the CDR3 is TGTGCCAGCAGCTTAGTTACAGGGGGTAACGAGCAGTACTTC. Its protein product is CASSLVTGGNEQYF. The full variable domain, completed using reference TRBV11-2 and TRBJ2-7, is EAGVAQSPRYKIIEKRQSVAFWCNPISGHATLYWYQQILGQGPKLLIQFQNNGVVDDSQLPKDRFSAERLKGVDSTLKIQPAKLEDSAVYLCASSLVTGGNEQYFGPGTRLTVT.

The CDR3 is CASSPLGPASYEQYF. The CDR3, as DNA: TGTGCCAGCAGCCCCCTGGGACCGGCCTCCTACGAGCAGTACTTC. This sequence joins TRBV28 and TRBJ2-7; D is possibly TRBD1 or TRBD2 (5 bases each). Germline V lookup: CDR1 MDHEN, CDR2 SYDVKM. There are 15 residues in the CDR3. The V end lost 6 bases, the J end lost 0 bases, and 15 bases lay between the germline ends.

This clonotype was seen a few times. The CDR3 region has the DNA TGTGCCAGCAGTTACTCACTGAGGTACACCGGGGAGCTGTTTTTT. It codes for CASSYSLRYTGELFF. The chain couples TRBV6-6 to TRBJ2-2; D is ambiguous. V was trimmed by 0 bases and J by 3 bases, leaving 8 bases between them. CDR1 and CDR2 (germline): MNHNY, SVGAGI (reference sequence). The CDR3 has 15 amino acids.

The gene calls are TRBV30 and TRBJ1-2; 8 bases match TRBD1. Germline loops: CDR1 GTSNPN, CDR2 SVGIG (reference sequence). Trimming removed 7 bases from V and 2 bases from J; junction bases left unmatched: 15. The CDR3 covers 16 residues. The CDR3 reads CASLRGTQGANYGYTF. Here the CDR3 DNA reads TGTGCCTCCTTACGTGGGACCCAGGGGGCCAACTATGGCTACACCTTC.

The V call is TRBV10-3, the J call TRBJ2-5, with TRBD2 matching over 9 bases. The CDR3 runs 16 residues. With V trimmed by 0 bases and J by 5 bases, 7 bases remained unmatched. The germline V gene encodes CDR1 ENHRY and CDR2 SYGVKD. In DNA, the CDR3 is TGTGCCATCAGTGAGTCCAGCGGGGGGCCCCCGGAGACCCAGTACTTC. Its protein product is CAISESSGGPPETQYF.

The J gene is TRBJ2-7, the V gene TRBV19, with D perhaps TRBD1 (6 bases). The CDR3 has 14 residues. V was pared by 7 bases and J by 2 bases, with 15 bases between. Germline V gene lookup returns CDR1 LNHDA and CDR2 SQIVND (reference sequence). CDR3 sequence: CASTAGQGTYEQYF. For the CDR3, the DNA is TGTGCCAGTACCGCAGGGCAGGGGACCTACGAGCAGTACTTC. Using reference TRBV19 and TRBJ2-7 for the parts outside the CDR3, the full variable domain is DGGITQSPKYLFRKEGQNVTLSCEQNLNHDAMYWYRQDPGQGLRLIYYSQIVNDFQKGDIAEGYSVSREKKESFPLTVTSAQKNPTAFYLCASTAGQGTYEQYFGPGTRLTVT.